A single sample gave rise to the 18 T cell receptor beta chains below, sequenced in a study of identical twins. A single record per CDR3 protein comes from TCRdb applying MiXCR to the 5' RACE reads. The sample contains 200,000 or so distinct CDR3 sequences, about 7.5% of which appear only once. The sample was also linked to a second study, of yellow fever vaccine responses in identical twins.

The sample taken for sequencing was memory (CD45RO+) T cells sorted from blood. These receptors came from a woman under 30 in good health.

This clonotype was counted between two and nine times. The CDR3 nucleotides are TGTGCCAGCAGCTGGGGGCAGATGAGGGCAGATACGCAGTATTTT. Protein product: CASSWGQMRADTQYF. The gene calls are TRBV7-2 and TRBJ2-3; a possible D gene is TRBD1 (6 bases). The V gene lost 4 bases and the J gene lost 4 bases, with 15 bases spanning the gap. CDR1 is SGHTA, CDR2 FQGNSA, per germline. There are 15 residues in the CDR3.

The chain carries TRBV7-2 and TRBJ2-7; D call uncertain. V lost 5 bases, J lost 5 bases, and 13 bases lay in between. The CDR3 contains 13 residues. Germline loops: CDR1 SGHTA, CDR2 FQGNSA. CDR3 region: CASSPRWVDEQYF. As DNA, the CDR3 is TGTGCCAGCAGCCCCCGTTGGGTAGACGAGCAGTACTTC.

This clonotype came up a few times. The chain uses TRBV5-1 and TRBJ2-3; 10 bases line up with TRBD2. From germline, CDR1 is SGHRS and CDR2 YFSETQ. V shed 6 bases and J 2 bases; nucleotides not matched to a gene: 3. CDR3 length equals 14 residues. The CDR3 here is CASTTSGNTDTQYF. The CDR3 coding sequence is TGCGCCAGCACAACTAGCGGGAACACAGATACGCAGTATTTT.

This clonotype was detected ten times or more. V gene TRBV9 combines with J gene TRBJ2-1, with D unresolved. This CDR3 spans 14 amino acids. Germline lookup yields CDR1 SGDLS and CDR2 YYNGEE. Trimming removed 4 bases from V and 0 bases from J, with 8 bases in between. The CDR3 reads CASSPQISYNEQFF. In DNA form, the CDR3 reads TGTGCCAGCAGCCCCCAGATCTCCTACAATGAGCAGTTCTTC.

The chain combines TRBV7-2 with TRBJ2-1; D might be TRBD1 or TRBD2, each matching 6 bases. CDR1 and CDR2 (germline): SGHTA, FQGNSA. The CDR3 has 16 residues. V lost 1 base and J lost 4, with 14 bases in between. Here the CDR3 reads CASSLGWGAGYNEQFF. In DNA, the CDR3 is TGTGCCAGCAGCTTAGGTTGGGGGGCCGGTTACAATGAGCAGTTCTTC.

This chain connects TRBV6-1 to TRBJ2-3, with no clear D. Trimming left V 5 bases short and J 8 bases short, with 14 bases between. The CDR3 is 13 residues long. The germline CDR1 and CDR2 sequences are MNHNS and SASEGT. CDR3 residues: CASSQTESGTQYF. CDR3 DNA sequence: TGTGCCAGCAGTCAAACAGAGTCGGGTACGCAGTATTTT.

This clonotype was recorded many times. The gene calls are TRBV6-4 and TRBJ2-3, with 9 bases lining up with TRBD2. The CDR3 is made up of 16 amino acids. J gave up 4 bases and V 0 bases, and 5 bases lay outside the gene matches. Per the germline V gene, CDR1 is MRHNA and CDR2 is SNTAGT. CDR3 sequence reads: CASSDSAGGAADTQYF. CDR3 bases: TGTGCCAGCAGTGACTCGGCGGGAGGGGCGGCAGATACGCAGTATTTT.

A few counts support this clonotype. The rearrangement links TRBV28 to TRBJ1-6; TRBD1 aligns across 9 bases. This CDR3 has 15 amino acids. Losses at the gene ends were 4 bases for V and 9 bases for J; bases not matched to a gene: 7. Looked up from germline, CDR1 is MDHEN and CDR2 is SYDVKM. This chain's CDR3 is CASSSPSGQGSPLHF. CDR3 DNA: TGTGCCAGCAGTTCTCCTTCGGGACAGGGTTCACCCCTCCACTTT.

The CDR3 DNA is TGTGCCAGCAGAAACATAGCGGGATTGGGGGAGACCCAGTACTTC. As protein: CASRNIAGLGETQYF. The genes are TRBV2 and TRBJ2-5; TRBD2 aligns across 8 bases. Germline CDR1 is SNHLY and CDR2 is FYNNEI. This CDR3 region has 15 residues. Trimming removed 6 bases from V and 5 bases from J; junction bases left unmatched: 11.

This chain connects TRBV11-2 to TRBJ2-3, with 13 bases aligning to TRBD2. The CDR3 length is 18 residues. Germline trimming cut 5 bases from V and 8 bases from J; bases unmatched to any gene: 16. Germline V lookup: CDR1 SGHAT, CDR2 FQNNGV. CDR3 protein: CASSVLQGLAGWGRTQYF. The CDR3 nucleotides are TGTGCCAGCAGCGTTTTACAGGGACTAGCGGGATGGGGCCGTACGCAGTATTTT.

In its sample, this clonotype was seen a few times. The J gene is TRBJ2-3, the V gene TRBV18, with TRBD1 matching over 7 bases. Per germline, CDR1 KGHSH and CDR2 LQKENI. The V segment lost 2 bases and the J segment 8 bases; nucleotides outside the gene matches: 7. CDR3 length: 14 amino acids. CDR3: CASSPSQGVGTQYF. The DNA for the CDR3 is TGTGCCAGCTCACCATCCCAGGGGGTTGGTACGCAGTATTTT.

CDR3 in amino acids: CATSDSGTSGGYNIQYF. For the CDR3, the DNA is TGTGCCACCAGTGACTCTGGGACTAGCGGGGGCTACAACATTCAGTACTTC. The chain employs TRBV24-1 and TRBJ2-4; 14 nucleotides match TRBD2. V lost 4 bases and J lost 7; bases outside the gene matches: 8. The CDR3 runs 17 residues. Germline CDR1 and CDR2: KGHDR and SFDVKD.

This sequence joins TRBV29-1 and TRBJ2-7; TRBD2 matches 10 bases. The length of the CDR3 is 14 residues. Germline values: CDR1 SQVTM, CDR2 ANQGSEA. With 7 bases clipped from V and 1 base from J, the junction kept 7 bases outside the gene matches. The CDR3 region has the DNA TGCAGCGCGAGGTTTAGCGGGAGGTCCTACGAGCAGTACTTC. The encoded protein is CSARFSGRSYEQYF.

This clonotype came up many times. This chain connects TRBV6-5 to TRBJ2-7; D remains ambiguous. The V end lost 6 bases, the J end lost 2 bases, and 17 bases lay between the germline ends. CDR1 and CDR2 (germline): MNHEY, SVGAGI. The CDR3 contains 15 residues. CDR3 protein: CASSSLIDSTYEQYF. Written as DNA, the CDR3 is TGTGCCAGCAGCTCACTCATCGACTCAACCTACGAGCAGTACTTC.

The chain has TRBV27 and TRBJ2-1; 7 nucleotides match TRBD2. Germline-derived CDR1 and CDR2 are MNHEY and SMNVEV (reference sequence). The CDR3 is made up of 15 amino acids. V trimming: 6 bases; J trimming: 6 bases; junction bases outside the gene matches: 11. The CDR3, as DNA: TGTGCCAGCAGCCCAGGGAGGGTAAGGGTCAATGAGCAGTTCTTC. Translating gives CASSPGRVRVNEQFF.

In its sample, this clonotype was seen many times. V is TRBV12-3 or TRBV12-4 and J is TRBJ2-7, with 8 bases identical to TRBD1. CDR3 length: 15 residues. Trimming at V came to 1 base and at J to 5 bases, leaving 7 bases not matched to a gene. The CDR3, as DNA: TGTGCCAGCAGTTTAGTATCACAGGGGGTCCACGAGCAGTACTTC. Amino acid sequence: CASSLVSQGVHEQYF.

The genes are TRBV5-1 and TRBJ2-7; a possible D gene is TRBD1 (5 bases). Germline CDR1 is SGHRS and CDR2 is YFSETQ. The V gene lost 5 bases and the J gene lost 2 bases, with 20 bases spanning the gap. The CDR3 is 16 amino acids. For the CDR3, the DNA is TGCGCCAGCAGTAAAGGGGCAGTAGTATCAACCTACGAGCAGTACTTC. Its translation is CASSKGAVVSTYEQYF.

This chain links TRBV2 with TRBJ1-6; D may be TRBD1 (5 bases). CDR1 SNHLY and CDR2 FYNNEI come from the germline V gene. Trimming removed 1 base at V and 9 bases at J, with 10 bases between. The CDR3 covers 14 residues. CDR3 coding DNA: TGTGCCAGCAGTGAAGAGGGGATCCCTTCACCCCTCCACTTT. Amino acids: CASSEEGIPSPLHF.